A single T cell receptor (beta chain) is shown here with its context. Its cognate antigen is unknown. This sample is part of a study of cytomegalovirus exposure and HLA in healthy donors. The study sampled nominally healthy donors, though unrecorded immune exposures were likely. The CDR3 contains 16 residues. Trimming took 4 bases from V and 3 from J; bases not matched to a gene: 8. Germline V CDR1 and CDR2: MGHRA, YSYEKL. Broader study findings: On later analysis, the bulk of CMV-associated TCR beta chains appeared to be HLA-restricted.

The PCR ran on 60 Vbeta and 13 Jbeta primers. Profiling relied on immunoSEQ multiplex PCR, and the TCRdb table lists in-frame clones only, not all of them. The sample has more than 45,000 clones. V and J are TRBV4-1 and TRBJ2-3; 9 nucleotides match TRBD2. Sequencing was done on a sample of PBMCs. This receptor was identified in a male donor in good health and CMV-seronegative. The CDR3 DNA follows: TGCGCCAGCAGCCCTTACTTAGCGGGGGCAACAGATACGCAGTATTTT. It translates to CASSPYLAGATDTQYF.